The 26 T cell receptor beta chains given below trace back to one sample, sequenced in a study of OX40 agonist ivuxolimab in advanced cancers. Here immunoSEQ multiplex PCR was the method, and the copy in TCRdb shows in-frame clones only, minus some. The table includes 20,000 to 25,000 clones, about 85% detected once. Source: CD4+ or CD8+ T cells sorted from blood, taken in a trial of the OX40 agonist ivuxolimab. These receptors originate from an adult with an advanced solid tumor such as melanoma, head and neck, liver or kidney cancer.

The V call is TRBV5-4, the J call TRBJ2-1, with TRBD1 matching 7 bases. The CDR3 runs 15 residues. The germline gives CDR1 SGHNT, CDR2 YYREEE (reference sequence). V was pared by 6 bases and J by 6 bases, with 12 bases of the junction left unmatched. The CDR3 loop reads CASIQRQGGVNEQFF. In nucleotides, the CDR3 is TGTGCCAGCATCCAAAGACAGGGTGGAGTCAATGAGCAGTTCTTC.

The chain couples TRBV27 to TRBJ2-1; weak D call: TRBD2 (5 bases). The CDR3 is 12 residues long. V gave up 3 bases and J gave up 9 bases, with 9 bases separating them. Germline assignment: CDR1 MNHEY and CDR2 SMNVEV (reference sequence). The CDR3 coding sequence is TGTGCCAGCAGTTTCCCGGGAAGTGAGCAGTTCTTC. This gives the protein CASSFPGSEQFF.

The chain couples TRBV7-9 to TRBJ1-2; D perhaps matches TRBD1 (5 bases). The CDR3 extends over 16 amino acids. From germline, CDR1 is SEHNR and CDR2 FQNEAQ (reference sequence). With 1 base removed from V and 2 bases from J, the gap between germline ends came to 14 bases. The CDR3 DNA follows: TGTGCCAGCAGCTTAGAAGGTGGACAAACCAACTATGGCTACACCTTC. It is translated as CASSLEGGQTNYGYTF. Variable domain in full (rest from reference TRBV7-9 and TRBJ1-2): DTGVSQNPRHKITKRGQNVTFRCDPISEHNRLYWYRQTLGQGPEFLTYFQNEAQLEKSRLLSDRFSAERPKGSFSTLEIQRTEQGDSAMYLCASSLEGGQTNYGYTFGSGTRLTVV.

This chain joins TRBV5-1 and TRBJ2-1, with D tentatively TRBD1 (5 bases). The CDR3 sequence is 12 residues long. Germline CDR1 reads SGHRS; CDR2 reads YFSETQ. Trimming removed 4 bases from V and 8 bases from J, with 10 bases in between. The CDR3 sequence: CASSIRVYEQFF. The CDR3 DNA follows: TGCGCCAGCAGCATCAGGGTGTATGAGCAGTTCTTC.

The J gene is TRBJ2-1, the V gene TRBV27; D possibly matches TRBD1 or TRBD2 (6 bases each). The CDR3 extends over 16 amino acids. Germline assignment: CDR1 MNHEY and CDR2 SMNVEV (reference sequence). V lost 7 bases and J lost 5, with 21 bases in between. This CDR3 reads CASTMRRGALNNEQFF. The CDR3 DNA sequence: TGTGCCAGCACAATGAGAAGGGGGGCCCTTAACAATGAGCAGTTCTTC.

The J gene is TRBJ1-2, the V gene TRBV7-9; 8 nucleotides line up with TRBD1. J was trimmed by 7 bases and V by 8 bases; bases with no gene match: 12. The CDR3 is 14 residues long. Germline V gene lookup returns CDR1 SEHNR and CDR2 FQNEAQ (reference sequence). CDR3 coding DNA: TGTGCCAGCGGAAACGGGGACAGGCGACTTGGCTACACCTTC. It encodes CASGNGDRRLGYTF.

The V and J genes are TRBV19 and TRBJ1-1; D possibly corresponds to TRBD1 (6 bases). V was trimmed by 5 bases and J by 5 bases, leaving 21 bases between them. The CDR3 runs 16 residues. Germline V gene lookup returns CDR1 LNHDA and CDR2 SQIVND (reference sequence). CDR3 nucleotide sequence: TGTGCCAGTAGTTATACCCTAAGGGGGACCCGGACTGAAGCTTTCTTT. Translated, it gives CASSYTLRGTRTEAFF. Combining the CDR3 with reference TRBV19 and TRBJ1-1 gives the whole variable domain DGGITQSPKYLFRKEGQNVTLSCEQNLNHDAMYWYRQDPGQGLRLIYYSQIVNDFQKGDIAEGYSVSREKKESFPLTVTSAQKNPTAFYLCASSYTLRGTRTEAFFGQGTRLTVV.

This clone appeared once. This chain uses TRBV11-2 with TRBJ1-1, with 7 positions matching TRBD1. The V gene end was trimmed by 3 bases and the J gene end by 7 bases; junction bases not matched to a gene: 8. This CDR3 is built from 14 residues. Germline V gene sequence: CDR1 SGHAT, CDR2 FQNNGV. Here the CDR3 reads CASSLPGQTYEAFF. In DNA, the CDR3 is TGTGCCAGCAGCTTGCCGGGACAGACTTATGAAGCTTTCTTT.

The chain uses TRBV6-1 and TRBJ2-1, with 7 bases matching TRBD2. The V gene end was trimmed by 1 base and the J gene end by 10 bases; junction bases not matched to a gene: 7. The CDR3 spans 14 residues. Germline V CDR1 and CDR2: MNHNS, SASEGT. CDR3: CASSEVGTIGEQFF. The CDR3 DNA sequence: TGTGCCAGCAGTGAAGTGGGGACTATCGGAGAGCAGTTCTTC.

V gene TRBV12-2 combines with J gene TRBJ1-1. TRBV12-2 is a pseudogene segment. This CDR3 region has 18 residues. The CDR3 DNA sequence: TGTGCAAGTCGCTTACCGGGCCCCCCTAATCGCATGAACACTGAAGCTTTCTTT. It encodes CASRLPGPPNRMNTEAFF.

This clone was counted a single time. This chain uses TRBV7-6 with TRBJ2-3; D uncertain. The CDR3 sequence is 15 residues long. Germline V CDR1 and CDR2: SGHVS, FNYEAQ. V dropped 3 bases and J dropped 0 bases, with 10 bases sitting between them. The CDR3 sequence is CASSFRQASTDTQYF. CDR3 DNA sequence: TGTGCCAGCAGCTTTAGGCAGGCCAGCACAGATACGCAGTATTTT.

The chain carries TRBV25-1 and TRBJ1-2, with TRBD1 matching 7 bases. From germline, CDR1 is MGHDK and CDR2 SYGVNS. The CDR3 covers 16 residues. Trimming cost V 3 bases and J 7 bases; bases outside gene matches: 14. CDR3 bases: TGTGCCAGCAGTGACTATAGGGGGCGCACACCCCTTGGCTACACCTTC. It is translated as CASSDYRGRTPLGYTF.

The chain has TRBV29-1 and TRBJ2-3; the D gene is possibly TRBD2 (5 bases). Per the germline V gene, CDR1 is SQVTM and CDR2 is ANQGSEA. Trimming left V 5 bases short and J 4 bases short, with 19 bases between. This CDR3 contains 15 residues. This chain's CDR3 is CSVFEAPEDPDTQYF. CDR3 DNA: TGCAGCGTTTTCGAGGCACCGGAGGATCCAGATACGCAGTATTTT.

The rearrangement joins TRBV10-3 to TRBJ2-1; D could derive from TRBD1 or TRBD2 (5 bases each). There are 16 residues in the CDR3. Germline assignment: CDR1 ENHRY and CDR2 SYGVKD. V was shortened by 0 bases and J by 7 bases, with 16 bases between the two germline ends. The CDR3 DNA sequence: TGTGCCATCAGTGAGTCGGTAACCGGGGCCCCAAATGAGCAGTTCTTC. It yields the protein CAISESVTGAPNEQFF.

CDR3 amino acids: CASSEDTYEQYF. The CDR3 nucleotides read TGTGCCAGCAGCGAAGACACCTACGAGCAGTACTTC. The chain couples TRBV11-2 to TRBJ2-7; no reliable D call. Germline CDR1 reads SGHAT; CDR2 reads FQNNGV. V lost 5 bases and J lost 2, with 7 bases in between. CDR3 length equals 12 residues.

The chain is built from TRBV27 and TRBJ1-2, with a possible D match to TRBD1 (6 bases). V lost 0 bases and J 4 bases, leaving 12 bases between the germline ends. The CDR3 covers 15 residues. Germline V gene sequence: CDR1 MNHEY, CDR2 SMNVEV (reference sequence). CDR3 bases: TGTGCCAGCAGTTTATCCCCGACAGGCTTCTATGGCTACACCTTC. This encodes CASSLSPTGFYGYTF.

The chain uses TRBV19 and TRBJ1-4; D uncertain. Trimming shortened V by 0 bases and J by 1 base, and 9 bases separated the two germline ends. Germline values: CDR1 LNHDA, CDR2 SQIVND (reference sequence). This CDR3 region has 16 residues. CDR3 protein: CASSIEGILTNEKLFF. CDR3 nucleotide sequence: TGTGCCAGTAGTATAGAGGGGATCTTAACTAATGAAAAACTGTTTTTT.

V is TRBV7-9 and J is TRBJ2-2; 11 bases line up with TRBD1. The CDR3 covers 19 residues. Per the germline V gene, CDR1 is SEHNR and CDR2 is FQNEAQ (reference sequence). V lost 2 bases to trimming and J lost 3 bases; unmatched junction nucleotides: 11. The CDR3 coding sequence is TGTGCCAGCAGCTTAACCAGGACAGGGGGCGTGGGGGACACCGGGGAGCTGTTTTTT. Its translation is CASSLTRTGGVGDTGELFF.

CDR3 residues: CASSVWTETNTGELFF. The CDR3 DNA sequence: TGTGCCAGCAGCGTGTGGACGGAAACGAACACCGGGGAGCTGTTTTTT. The chain employs TRBV9 and TRBJ2-2; D uncertain. The CDR3 contains 16 residues. V shed 2 bases and J shed 0 bases, with 11 bases lying between them. Germline assignment: CDR1 SGDLS and CDR2 YYNGEE.

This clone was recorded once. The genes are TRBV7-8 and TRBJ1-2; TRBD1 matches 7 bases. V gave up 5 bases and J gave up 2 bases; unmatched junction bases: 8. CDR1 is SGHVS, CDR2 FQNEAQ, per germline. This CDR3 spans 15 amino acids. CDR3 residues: CASSQQGPGNYGYTF. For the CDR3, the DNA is TGTGCCAGCAGCCAACAGGGGCCAGGGAACTATGGCTACACCTTC.

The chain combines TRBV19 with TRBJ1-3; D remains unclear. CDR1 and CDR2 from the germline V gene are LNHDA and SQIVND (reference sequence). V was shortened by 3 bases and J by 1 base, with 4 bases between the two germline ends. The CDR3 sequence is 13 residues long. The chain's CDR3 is CASSIVSGNTIYF. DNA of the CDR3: TGTGCCAGTAGTATTGTGTCTGGAAACACCATATATTTT.

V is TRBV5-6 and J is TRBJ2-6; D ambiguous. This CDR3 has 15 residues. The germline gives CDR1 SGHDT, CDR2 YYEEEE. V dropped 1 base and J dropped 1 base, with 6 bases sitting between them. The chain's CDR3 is CASSLWGSGANVLTF. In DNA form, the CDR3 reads TGTGCCAGCAGCTTGTGGGGATCTGGGGCCAACGTCCTGACTTTC.

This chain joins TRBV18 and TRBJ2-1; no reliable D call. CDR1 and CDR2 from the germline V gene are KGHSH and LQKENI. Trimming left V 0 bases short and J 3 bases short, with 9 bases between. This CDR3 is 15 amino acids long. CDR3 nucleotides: TGTGCCAGCTCACCACCTGACACTAACTACAATGAGCAGTTCTTC. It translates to CASSPPDTNYNEQFF. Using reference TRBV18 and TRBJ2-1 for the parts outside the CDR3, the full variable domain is NAGVMQNPRHLVRRRGQEARLRCSPMKGHSHVYWYRQLPEEGLKFMVYLQKENIIDESGMPKERFSAEFPKEGPSILRIQQVVRGDSAAYFCASSPPDTNYNEQFFGPGTRLTVL.

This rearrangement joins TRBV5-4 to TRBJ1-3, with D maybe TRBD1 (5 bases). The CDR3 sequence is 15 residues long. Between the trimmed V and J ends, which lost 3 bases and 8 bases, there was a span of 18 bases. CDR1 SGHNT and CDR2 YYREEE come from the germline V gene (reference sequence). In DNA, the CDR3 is TGTGCCAGCAGCTCCCGGGGCACCCCGGCGGACACCATATATTTT. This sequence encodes CASSSRGTPADTIYF.

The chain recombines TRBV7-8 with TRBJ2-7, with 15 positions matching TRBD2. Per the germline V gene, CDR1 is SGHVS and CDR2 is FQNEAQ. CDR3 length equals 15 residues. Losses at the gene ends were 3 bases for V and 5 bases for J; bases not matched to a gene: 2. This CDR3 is CASSLGTSGGNEQYF. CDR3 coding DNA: TGTGCCAGCAGCTTGGGGACTAGCGGGGGGAACGAGCAGTACTTC.

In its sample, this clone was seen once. CDR3: CASSQDLRANQPQHF. CDR3 sequence (DNA): TGTGCCAGCAGCCAAGATCTCAGGGCAAATCAGCCCCAGCATTTT. The chain uses TRBV2 and TRBJ1-5; TRBD1 might be the D (5 bases). V lost 6 bases and J lost 4, with 16 bases in between. Germline values: CDR1 SNHLY, CDR2 FYNNEI. This CDR3 has 15 amino acids.